This T cell receptor beta chain derives from a study of cytomegalovirus exposure and HLA in healthy donors. Study-level results: Most observed TCR sequences were rare, whereas some public TCRs were detected in many donors. In a later analysis, TCR beta V- and J-gene trimming was associated with a missense DCLRE1C variant.

V was trimmed by 4 bases and J by 2 bases, leaving 12 bases between them. The CDR3 sequence is 14 residues long. The germline V gene has CDR1 MGHRA and CDR2 YSYEKL. These donors counted as nominally healthy when sampled, but unrecorded immune exposures were likely. 13 Jbeta primers and 60 Vbeta primers were used for the PCR. Per the original data handling: It was a later analysis that counted about 80 million unique TCR beta chains, of which roughly 11 million were shared. Here immunoSEQ multiplex PCR was the method, and the copy in TCRdb shows in-frame clones only, minus some. That table furnishes V, J and clone size, whereas the DNA furnished D and trimming. The sample records 270,000 or so clones, 70% to 90% being singletons. Turning to this clone: What it binds is not known.

The chain couples TRBV4-1 to TRBJ2-7; D may be TRBD1 (6 bases). Sequenced: PBMCs. The clonotype was recovered from a man aged 35 to 55 in good health and CMV-seropositive. In DNA, the CDR3 is TGCGCCAGCAGCCGAAGACAGGAAACCTACGAGCAGTACTTC. As protein: CASSRRQETYEQYF.